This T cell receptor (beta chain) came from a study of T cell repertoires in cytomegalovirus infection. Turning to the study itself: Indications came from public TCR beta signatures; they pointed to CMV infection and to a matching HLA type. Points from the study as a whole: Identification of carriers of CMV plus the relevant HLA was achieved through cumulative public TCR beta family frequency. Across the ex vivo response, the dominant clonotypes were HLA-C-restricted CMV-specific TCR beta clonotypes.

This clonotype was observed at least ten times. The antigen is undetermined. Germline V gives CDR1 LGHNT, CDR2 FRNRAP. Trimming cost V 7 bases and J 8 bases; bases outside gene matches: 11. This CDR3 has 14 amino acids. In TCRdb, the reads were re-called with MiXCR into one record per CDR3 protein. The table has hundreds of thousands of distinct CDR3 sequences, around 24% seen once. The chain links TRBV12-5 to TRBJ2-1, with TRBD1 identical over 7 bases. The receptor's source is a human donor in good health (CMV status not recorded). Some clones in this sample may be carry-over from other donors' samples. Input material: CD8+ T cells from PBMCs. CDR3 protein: CASAHPTGRDEQFF. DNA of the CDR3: TGTGCTAGTGCCCACCCGACAGGGCGGGATGAGCAGTTCTTC.